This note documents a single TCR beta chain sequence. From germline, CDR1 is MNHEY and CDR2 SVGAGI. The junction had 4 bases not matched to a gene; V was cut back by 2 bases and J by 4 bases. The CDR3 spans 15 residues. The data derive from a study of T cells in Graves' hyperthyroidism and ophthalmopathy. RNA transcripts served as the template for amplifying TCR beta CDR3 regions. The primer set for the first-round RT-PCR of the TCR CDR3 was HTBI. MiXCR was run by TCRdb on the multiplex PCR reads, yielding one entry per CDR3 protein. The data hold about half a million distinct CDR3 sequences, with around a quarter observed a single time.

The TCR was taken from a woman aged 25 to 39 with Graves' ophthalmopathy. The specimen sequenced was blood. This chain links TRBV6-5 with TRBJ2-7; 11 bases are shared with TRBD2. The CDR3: CASSYSASGRYEQYF. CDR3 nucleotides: TGTGCCAGCAGTTACAGCGCTAGCGGGAGGTACGAGCAGTACTTC.